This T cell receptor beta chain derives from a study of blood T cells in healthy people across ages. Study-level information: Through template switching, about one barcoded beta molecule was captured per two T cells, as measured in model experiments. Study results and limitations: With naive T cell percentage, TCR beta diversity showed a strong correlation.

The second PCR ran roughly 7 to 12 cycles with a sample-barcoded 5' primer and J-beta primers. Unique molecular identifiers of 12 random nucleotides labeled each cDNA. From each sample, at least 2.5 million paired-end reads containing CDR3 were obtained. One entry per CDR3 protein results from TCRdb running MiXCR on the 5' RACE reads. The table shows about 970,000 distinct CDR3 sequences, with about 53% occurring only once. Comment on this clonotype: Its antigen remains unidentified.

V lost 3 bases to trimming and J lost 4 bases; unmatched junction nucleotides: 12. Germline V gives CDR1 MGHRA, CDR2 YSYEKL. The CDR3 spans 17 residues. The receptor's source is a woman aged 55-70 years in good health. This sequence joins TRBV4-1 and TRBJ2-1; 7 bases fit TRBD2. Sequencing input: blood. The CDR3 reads CASSQRFGASGYNEQFF. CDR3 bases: TGCGCCAGCAGCCAGCGGTTTGGGGCTAGCGGATACAATGAGCAGTTCTTC.